These 27 T cell receptor beta chains originate from one sample sequenced in a study of blood T cell repertoires in COVID-19. Sequenced by immunoSEQ multiplex PCR; TCRdb stores in-frame clones only, minus some. The table lists roughly 250,000 clones, 83% of them singletons. The sample consisted of PBMCs or T cells enriched from blood (not recorded which). Source of these receptors: a woman aged 35 to 49 who had been exposed to COVID-19.

The chain is built from TRBV5-6 and TRBJ1-2; D is possibly TRBD1 (5 bases). Germline V gene sequence: CDR1 SGHDT, CDR2 YYEEEE. Trimming left V 4 bases short and J 0 bases short, with 10 bases between. The CDR3 is 14 residues long. DNA for the CDR3: TGTGCCAGCAGCAACGACAGAGCTAACTATGGCTACACCTTC. Its translation is CASSNDRANYGYTF.

This clone was picked up one time. V and J are TRBV7-2 and TRBJ1-1, with 8 bases identical to TRBD1. The length of the CDR3 is 15 residues. Germline assignment: CDR1 SGHTA and CDR2 FQGNSA. V was pared by 4 bases and J by 4 bases, with 8 bases of the junction left unmatched. The CDR3 DNA sequence: TGTGCCAGCAGCTCGTTACAGGGGGAGGCCACTGAAGCTTTCTTT. Residues: CASSSLQGEATEAFF. Full variable domain (outside the CDR3, taken from reference TRBV7-2 and TRBJ1-1): GAGVSQSPSNKVTEKGKDVELRCDPISGHTALYWYRQSLGQGLEFLIYFQGNSAPDKSGLPSDRFSAERTGGSVSTLTIQRTQQEDSAVYLCASSSLQGEATEAFFGQGTRLTVV.

This sequence joins TRBV7-2 and TRBJ2-1; D gene ambiguous. The CDR3 length is 15 residues. Trimming stripped 9 bases from V and 0 bases from J, with 15 bases between. Germline assignment: CDR1 SGHTA and CDR2 FQGNSA. The chain's CDR3 is CASRLAASSYNEQFF. DNA of the CDR3: TGTGCCAGTAGATTGGCGGCCAGCTCCTACAATGAGCAGTTCTTC.

This clone has more than one count but fewer than ten. This chain uses TRBV6-2 or TRBV6-3 with TRBJ2-6; TRBD1 aligns across 9 bases. The V gene end was trimmed by 4 bases and the J gene end by 5 bases; junction bases not matched to a gene: 21. The CDR3 contains 21 residues. CDR1 is MNHEY and CDR2 is SVGEGT in the germline V gene. The CDR3 reads CASSLKSVVGQGLSRANVLTF. Here the CDR3 DNA reads TGTGCCAGCAGTTTAAAATCGGTGGTGGGACAGGGCCTATCGAGGGCCAACGTCCTGACTTTC.

This clone was counted only a few times. The V call is TRBV28, the J call TRBJ2-2; 9 bases are shared with TRBD2. Looked up from germline, CDR1 is MDHEN and CDR2 is SYDVKM. This CDR3 has 18 amino acids. V shed 2 bases and J 3 bases; nucleotides not matched to a gene: 10. CDR3 region: CASSLVAGDWADTGELFF. The CDR3 DNA reads as TGTGCCAGCAGTTTAGTAGCGGGGGATTGGGCGGACACCGGGGAGCTGTTTTTT.

The chain couples TRBV19 to TRBJ1-2, with D possibly TRBD1 on 5 matching bases. V dropped 8 bases and J dropped 0 bases, with 22 bases sitting between them. The CDR3 runs to 17 residues. The germline V gene encodes CDR1 LNHDA and CDR2 SQIVND (reference sequence). The CDR3 loop is CASCTPTIGGTNYGYTF. Written as DNA, the CDR3 is TGTGCCAGTTGTACCCCAACCATCGGGGGGACTAACTATGGCTACACCTTC.

CDR3 region: CASRLRGSSYNEQFF. CDR3 sequence (DNA): TGTGCCAGTAGGCTGCGGGGGAGCTCCTACAATGAGCAGTTCTTC. V gene TRBV19 combines with J gene TRBJ2-1, with 7 bases lining up with TRBD2. V lost 6 bases and J lost 0; bases outside the gene matches: 5. This CDR3 is 15 amino acids long. Germline V gene data show CDR1 as LNHDA and CDR2 as SQIVND (reference sequence).

V and J are TRBV27 and TRBJ1-6, with D perhaps TRBD1 (6 bases). V was cut by 1 base and J by 1 base, with 8 bases left in between. CDR1 and CDR2 from the germline V gene are MNHEY and SMNVEV (reference sequence). The CDR3 spans 16 residues. The CDR3 spells CASSLYRESYNSPLHF. The CDR3 nucleotides are TGTGCCAGCAGTTTATACAGGGAGTCCTATAATTCACCCCTCCACTTT.

The chain is built from TRBV3-1 (or the pseudogene TRBV3-2) and TRBJ1-6, with D maybe TRBD1 (6 bases). V gave up 4 bases and J gave up 11 bases, with 24 bases separating them. The germline CDR1 and CDR2 sequences are LGHDT and YNNKEL (reference sequence). The CDR3 spans 17 residues. CDR3 DNA sequence: TGTGCCAGCAGCCTCCCGACCTCGGGACATGCGTCTACACCCCTCCACTTT. This gives the protein CASSLPTSGHASTPLHF.

The chain uses TRBV6-5 and TRBJ1-5; the D is unclear. The CDR3 spans 14 residues. Deletions cut 2 bases from V and 1 base from J, with 6 bases between. Germline CDR1 MNHEY, CDR2 SVGAGI. In DNA form, the CDR3 reads TGTGCCAGCAGTTACGCACAGAGCAATCAGCCCCAGCATTTT. It specifies CASSYAQSNQPQHF.

The sample holds a few counts of this clone. The rearrangement uses TRBV19 and TRBJ1-5, with D possibly TRBD1 on 5 matching bases. The ends were cut back, 3 bases at V and 4 bases at J, with 10 bases in the middle. The CDR3 consists of 14 residues. Germline CDR1 LNHDA, CDR2 SQIVND (reference sequence). CDR3 residues: CASSMGQRNQPQHF. CDR3 coding DNA: TGTGCCAGTAGTATGGGGCAGCGAAATCAGCCCCAGCATTTT. Looking up the rest from reference TRBV19 and TRBJ1-5 gives the full variable domain: DGGITQSPKYLFRKEGQNVTLSCEQNLNHDAMYWYRQDPGQGLRLIYYSQIVNDFQKGDIAEGYSVSREKKESFPLTVTSAQKNPTAFYLCASSMGQRNQPQHFGDGTRLSIL.

The chain employs TRBV19 and TRBJ2-7; 7 bases are shared with TRBD1. The germline gives CDR1 LNHDA, CDR2 SQIVND (reference sequence). The CDR3 is 14 amino acids. V dropped 5 bases and J dropped 4; count of bases not matched to a gene: 8. CDR3 amino acids: CASSPLGGGYEQYF. The CDR3 nucleotides are TGTGCCAGTAGTCCCCTAGGGGGCGGGTACGAGCAGTACTTC.

This clone occurred a few times. This chain joins TRBV3-1 (or the pseudogene TRBV3-2) and TRBJ1-1, with 8 nucleotides matching TRBD1. CDR3 length: 14 residues. Per germline, CDR1 LGHDT and CDR2 YNNKEL (reference sequence). J was trimmed by 11 bases and V by 4 bases; bases with no gene match: 12. The CDR3, as DNA: TGTGCCAGCAGCCCATTGGCAGGGGGCGTTGGGGCTTTCTTT. It encodes CASSPLAGGVGAFF.

This chain connects TRBV14 to TRBJ2-7; tentatively, D is TRBD1 (5 bases). Germline V lookup: CDR1 SGHDN, CDR2 FVKESK. Deletions cut 4 bases from V and 3 bases from J, with 16 bases between. The CDR3 totals 15 residues. In nucleotides, the CDR3 is TGTGCCAGCAGCCTGGCCGACAGATCCCTCTACGAGCAGTACTTC. Amino acid sequence: CASSLADRSLYEQYF.

The chain is built from TRBV7-9 and TRBJ1-5, with D uncertain. The CDR3 totals 13 residues. V dropped 3 bases and J dropped 0 bases, with 3 bases sitting between them. Germline V gene lookup returns CDR1 SEHNR and CDR2 FQNEAQ (reference sequence). The CDR3 region has the DNA TGTGCCAGCAGCTTTAATAGCAATCAGCCCCAGCATTTT. This gives the protein CASSFNSNQPQHF.

This chain links TRBV4-3 with TRBJ2-5, with a tentative D call TRBD2 (5 bases). Germline V gene sequence: CDR1 LGHNA, CDR2 YSLEER. This CDR3 has 14 residues. Trimming took 0 bases from V and 5 from J, leaving 10 bases between them. The CDR3 bases are TGCGCCAGCAGCCAAGATACGGGGTTGGAGACCCAGTACTTC. Amino acids: CASSQDTGLETQYF.

This chain joins TRBV7-8 and TRBJ1-2; no clear D gene. This CDR3 has 13 amino acids. Germline lookup yields CDR1 SGHVS and CDR2 FQNEAQ. Trimming took 5 bases from V and 3 from J, leaving 10 bases between them. This CDR3 is CASSQTSYYGYTF. CDR3 sequence (DNA): TGTGCCAGCAGCCAAACTTCTTACTATGGCTACACCTTC.

The CDR3 nucleotides are TGTGCCAGCAGTGACTCCAGTTACCAGAACACCGGGGAGCTGTTTTTT. This encodes CASSDSSYQNTGELFF. The chain is built from TRBV6-4 and TRBJ2-2; no reliable D call. V shed 0 bases and J shed 1 base, with 9 bases lying between them. Germline lookup yields CDR1 MRHNA and CDR2 SNTAGT. CDR3 length equals 16 residues.

This clone was detected a few times. The chain couples TRBV12-5 to TRBJ2-1, with 12 bases lining up with TRBD2. V shed 2 bases and J 4 bases; nucleotides not matched to a gene: 12. The CDR3 consists of 19 residues. The germline V gene has CDR1 LGHNT and CDR2 FRNRAP. This CDR3 reads CASGLTSSGGVILYNEQFF. Here the CDR3 DNA reads TGTGCTAGTGGTTTGACCTCTAGCGGGGGGGTTATTCTTTACAATGAGCAGTTCTTC.

Here the CDR3 DNA reads TGCAGCGTTGAGTGGGCGGTGGAGGCTGAAGCTTTCTTT. Translated, it gives CSVEWAVEAEAFF. The chain couples TRBV29-1 to TRBJ1-1; D not certain. Trimming removed 3 bases at V and 6 bases at J, with 14 bases between. The germline gives CDR1 SQVTM, CDR2 ANQGSEA. The CDR3 totals 13 residues.

Notes on this clone: Different DNA sequences within this sample yield the same CDR3. The rearrangement joins TRBV12-3 or TRBV12-4 to TRBJ1-1, with D perhaps TRBD1 (5 bases). Between the trimmed V and J ends, which lost 3 bases and 4 bases, there was a span of 9 bases. The CDR3 has 13 residues. The CDR3 DNA follows: TGTGCCAGCAGTTTTTTGGGGCTCACTGAAGCTTTCTTT. Encoded protein: CASSFLGLTEAFF.

The gene calls are TRBV4-1 and TRBJ1-4; 9 positions match TRBD1. The CDR3 consists of 16 residues. V was clipped by 2 bases and J by 3 bases; unmatched bases: 4. Germline V gives CDR1 MGHRA, CDR2 YSYEKL. The chain's CDR3 is CASSQPGQGPNEKLFF. The CDR3 nucleotides read TGCGCCAGCAGCCAACCGGGACAGGGCCCTAATGAAAAACTGTTTTTT.

This chain connects TRBV9 to TRBJ1-1; 8 bases fit TRBD1. The CDR3 consists of 14 residues. The germline V gene has CDR1 SGDLS and CDR2 YYNGEE. Germline trimming cut 0 bases from V and 4 bases from J; bases unmatched to any gene: 2. The CDR3 is CASSVGGTGTEAFF. The CDR3 DNA reads as TGTGCCAGCAGCGTAGGAGGGACAGGCACTGAAGCTTTCTTT.

The V call is TRBV5-1, the J call TRBJ1-1; D ambiguous. This CDR3 contains 14 residues. Trimming removed 3 bases from V and 3 bases from J, with 12 bases in between. Per the germline V gene, CDR1 is SGHRS and CDR2 is YFSETQ. CDR3 coding DNA: TGCGCCAGCAGCTCGGAGGAAGGGTACACTGAAGCTTTCTTT. Translated: CASSSEEGYTEAFF.

The chain is built from TRBV27 and TRBJ1-5, with 7 bases fitting TRBD1. V gave up 4 bases and J gave up 1 base; unmatched junction bases: 1. The CDR3 has 14 residues. Germline V gives CDR1 MNHEY, CDR2 SMNVEV (reference sequence). The CDR3 sequence: CASSSGGSNQPQHF. DNA for the CDR3: TGTGCCAGCAGTTCAGGGGGGAGCAATCAGCCCCAGCATTTT.

This chain uses TRBV9 with TRBJ1-2; the D gene is possibly TRBD1 (6 bases). The CDR3 contains 15 residues. Germline V lookup: CDR1 SGDLS, CDR2 YYNGEE. The V gene lost 0 bases and the J gene lost 6 bases, with 15 bases spanning the gap. CDR3 residues: CASSVEPKTGNGYTF. In nucleotides, the CDR3 is TGTGCCAGCAGCGTAGAACCCAAGACAGGTAATGGCTACACCTTC.

The rearrangement uses TRBV19 and TRBJ1-6; 8 bases line up with TRBD1. This CDR3 has 15 residues. J lost 6 bases, V lost 7 bases, and 8 bases had no gene match. Germline values: CDR1 LNHDA, CDR2 SQIVND (reference sequence). The CDR3, as DNA: TGTGCCAGTACCCCTCTGACAGGGGCTAATTCACCCCTCCACTTT. Its translation: CASTPLTGANSPLHF.